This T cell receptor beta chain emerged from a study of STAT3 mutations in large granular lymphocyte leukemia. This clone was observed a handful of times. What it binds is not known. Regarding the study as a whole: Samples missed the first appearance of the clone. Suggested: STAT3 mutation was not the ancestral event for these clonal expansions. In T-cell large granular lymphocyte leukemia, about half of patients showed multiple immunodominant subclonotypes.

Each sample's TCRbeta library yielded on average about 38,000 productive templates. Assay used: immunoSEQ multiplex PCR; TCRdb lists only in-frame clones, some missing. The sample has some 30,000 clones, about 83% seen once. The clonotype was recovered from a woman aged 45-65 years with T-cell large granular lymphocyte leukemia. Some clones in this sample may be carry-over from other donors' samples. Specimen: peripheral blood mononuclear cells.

CDR3: CSAPLRGEQYF. In DNA form, the CDR3 reads TGCAGTGCTCCTCTTAGGGGGGAGCAGTACTTC. The chain is built from TRBV20-1 and TRBJ2-7; possible D gene TRBD1, 6 bases. The CDR3 is 11 amino acids. Between the trimmed V and J ends, which lost 5 bases and 7 bases, there was a span of 12 bases. Per the germline V gene, CDR1 is DFQATT and CDR2 is SNEGSKA (reference sequence).